The entry that follows covers one T cell receptor (beta chain) sequence. Its antigen is not identified. This sample was taken from a study of T cell repertoires in cytomegalovirus infection. Study at large: Public TCR beta signature analysis indicated the presence of both CMV infection and matching HLA type.

TCRdb re-derived calls from the reads in MiXCR, one entry per CDR3 protein. The data hold under 150,000 distinct CDR3 sequences, with 20% to 30% observed a single time. Unmatched junction bases numbered 0, after V lost 6 bases and J lost 3 bases. CDR3 length equals 13 residues. General study findings and limits: It was HLA-C-restricted CMV-specific TCR beta clonotypes that dominated the response ex vivo. The study identified carriers of CMV plus the relevant HLA from cumulative public TCR beta family frequency.

This chain links TRBV12-3 or TRBV12-4 with TRBJ1-4, with 8 bases identical to TRBD1. This clonotype was sampled from a human donor in good health (CMV status not recorded). Some clones in this sample may be carry-over from other donors' samples. Sample: PBMCs, sequenced either directly or after in vitro stimulation (not recorded which). The CDR3 coding sequence is TGTGCCAGCAGACAGGGGGCTAATGAAAAACTGTTTTTT. Translation: CASRQGANEKLFF.